Presented here are 18 T cell receptor beta chains from one specimen sequenced in a study of cytomegalovirus exposure and HLA in healthy donors (dated by TCRdb to about 2017). The library was prepared using the immunoSEQ multiplex PCR assay. TCRdb re-hosts the immuneACCESS table, in-frame sequences only. Its copies lack some clones; in the studies checked, an unresolved V gene accounts for under half of them, and the cause for the rest is not known. This sample is represented by 150,000 to 250,000 clones; roughly 84% of them were singletons. The top ten clonotypes cover roughly an eighth of the sample. The sequencing input was PBMCs. The receptors shown here come from a woman in her twenties or thirties in good health and CMV-seropositive.

The chain uses TRBV27 and TRBJ1-5; D remains ambiguous. With 0 bases removed from V and 4 bases from J, the gap between germline ends came to 10 bases. This CDR3 comprises 15 residues. CDR1 and CDR2 from the germline V gene are MNHEY and SMNVEV (reference sequence). The CDR3 is CASSLSWPPNQPQHF. CDR3 sequence (DNA): TGTGCCAGCAGTTTATCCTGGCCCCCGAATCAGCCCCAGCATTTT.

The chain couples TRBV5-1 to TRBJ2-3; 10 bases map to TRBD1. This CDR3 is 15 amino acids long. Germline CDR1 is SGHRS and CDR2 is YFSETQ. V lost 6 bases and J lost 6; bases outside the gene matches: 10. CDR3 protein: CASTNRTGGTDTQYF. The CDR3 DNA sequence: TGCGCCAGCACTAACCGGACAGGGGGGACGGATACGCAGTATTTT.

Worth noting for this clone: A much larger clone lies a single base off, so this may be a read error. The V gene is TRBV11-2, the J gene TRBJ2-2, with a tentative D call TRBD1 (5 bases). V lost 1 base, J lost 5 bases, and 5 bases lay in between. Germline CDR1 SGHAT, CDR2 FQNNGV. The CDR3 is 13 residues long. The CDR3 sequence is CASSLAGTGELFF. The CDR3 DNA sequence: TGTGCCAGCAGCTTAGCAGGGACCGGGGAGCTGTTTTTT.

V and J are TRBV28 and TRBJ1-5, with a weak D call TRBD1 (6 bases). Deletions cut 10 bases from V and 3 bases from J, with 16 bases between. Germline-derived CDR1 and CDR2 are MDHEN and SYDVKM. The CDR3 is made up of 14 amino acids. CDR3 protein: CATQTGFHNQPQHF. The CDR3 coding sequence is TGTGCCACTCAAACAGGGTTCCACAATCAGCCCCAGCATTTT.

This chain uses TRBV6-1 with TRBJ1-1; tentative D call: TRBD1 (5 bases). Trimming shortened V by 5 bases and J by 8 bases, and 15 bases separated the two germline ends. CDR3 length equals 13 residues. The germline V gene encodes CDR1 MNHNS and CDR2 SASEGT. In DNA form, the CDR3 reads TGTGCCAGCAGTTGGGGGGAGGCGGTAGAAGCTTTCTTT. It codes for CASSWGEAVEAFF.

V is TRBV6-5 and J is TRBJ1-4, with D possibly being TRBD1 (5 bases). The CDR3 is 13 amino acids. Germline assignment: CDR1 MNHEY and CDR2 SVGAGI. The V end lost 6 bases, the J end lost 8 bases, and 13 bases lay between the germline ends. Written as DNA, the CDR3 is TGTGCCAGCAGCGGGGGGACGGCAGAAAAACTGTTTTTT. This codes for CASSGGTAEKLFF.

This clone was observed a handful of times. J is TRBJ2-7 and V is TRBV13; tentative D call: TRBD2 (5 bases). Looked up from germline, CDR1 is PRHDT and CDR2 is FYEKMQ (reference sequence). This CDR3 has 13 residues. V was pared by 3 bases and J by 4 bases, with 10 bases between. The CDR3 is CASSFYGNYEQYF. The CDR3 nucleotides read TGTGCCAGCAGCTTTTACGGGAATTACGAGCAGTACTTC.

This rearrangement joins TRBV5-6 to TRBJ1-4; 9 bases fit TRBD1. Germline V lookup: CDR1 SGHDT, CDR2 YYEEEE. CDR3 size: 15 residues. V dropped 3 bases and J dropped 8; count of bases not matched to a gene: 8. The CDR3 sequence: CASSSRTGVLEKLFF. The CDR3, as DNA: TGTGCCAGCAGCTCGAGGACAGGGGTATTGGAAAAACTGTTTTTT.

The chain links TRBV28 to TRBJ2-3; 11 positions agree with TRBD2. The CDR3 is 17 amino acids. V lost 6 bases to trimming and J lost 7 bases; unmatched junction nucleotides: 15. Germline V gene sequence: CDR1 MDHEN, CDR2 SYDVKM. The CDR3 region has the DNA TGTGCCAGCAGACCTTCATCCGGGCTAGCGGGAGGAAATACGCAGTATTTT. This translates into CASRPSSGLAGGNTQYF.

This chain uses TRBV29-1 with TRBJ2-7; TRBD2 aligns across 10 bases. The CDR3 consists of 16 residues. From germline, CDR1 is SQVTM and CDR2 ANQGSEA. Germline trimming cut 1 base from V and 5 bases from J; bases unmatched to any gene: 11. The CDR3 sequence is CSVEGLAGEKVDEQYF. The CDR3 DNA follows: TGCAGCGTTGAAGGTCTAGCGGGAGAAAAGGTCGACGAGCAGTACTTC.

This clone has only a few counts. This chain connects TRBV5-1 to TRBJ1-3; D is uncertain. This CDR3 comprises 16 residues. From germline, CDR1 is SGHRS and CDR2 YFSETQ. The ends were cut back, 0 bases at V and 0 bases at J, with 10 bases in the middle. CDR3 nucleotide sequence: TGCGCCAGCAGCTTGGCCTGGGCGAGCTCTGGAAACACCATATATTTT. Protein: CASSLAWASSGNTIYF. The full variable domain, completed using reference TRBV5-1 and TRBJ1-3, is KAGVTQTPRYLIKTRGQQVTLSCSPISGHRSVSWYQQTPGQGLQFLFEYFSETQRNKGNFPGRFSGRQFSNSRSEMNVSTLELGDSALYLCASSLAWASSGNTIYFGEGSWLTVV.

J is TRBJ1-2 and V is TRBV6-5; 10 bases map to TRBD1. CDR1 is MNHEY and CDR2 is SVGAGI in the germline V gene. This CDR3 is built from 14 residues. V trimming: 6 bases; J trimming: 5 bases; junction bases outside the gene matches: 6. CDR3 nucleotides: TGTGCCAGCAGCCCGACAGGGGGCATATATGGCTACACCTTC. It yields the protein CASSPTGGIYGYTF.

The chain employs TRBV5-1 and TRBJ1-1, with D perhaps TRBD1 (5 bases). The V end was cut by 0 bases, the J end by 4 bases, with 13 bases between. The CDR3 has 15 amino acids. The germline CDR1 and CDR2 sequences are SGHRS and YFSETQ. CDR3 in amino acids: CASSLDQGLSTEAFF. CDR3 DNA: TGCGCCAGCAGCTTGGACCAGGGCTTGAGCACTGAAGCTTTCTTT.

Remarks on this clone: The same CDR3 also results from other DNA sequences found in this sample. The chain has TRBV20-1 and TRBJ1-2; 9 nucleotides align to TRBD1. Trimming cost V 6 bases and J 5 bases; bases outside gene matches: 1. This CDR3 comprises 11 residues. Germline lookup yields CDR1 DFQATT and CDR2 SNEGSKA (reference sequence). CDR3 residues: CSAGTGYGYTF. DNA of the CDR3: TGCAGTGCCGGGACAGGGTATGGCTACACCTTC.

This clone came up a few times. The chain links TRBV6-1 to TRBJ1-2; 10 bases match TRBD1. With 4 bases clipped from V and 1 base from J, the junction kept 6 bases outside the gene matches. The CDR3 extends over 16 amino acids. Germline V gene lookup returns CDR1 MNHNS and CDR2 SASEGT. The CDR3 is CASSAAGDRGNYGYTF. Written as DNA, the CDR3 is TGTGCCAGCAGTGCGGCGGGGGACAGGGGTAACTATGGCTACACCTTC.

This chain links TRBV4-2 with TRBJ2-2, with 9 bases fitting TRBD2. The junction had 4 bases not matched to a gene; V was cut back by 0 bases and J by 5 bases. This CDR3 is built from 16 residues. The germline gives CDR1 LGHNA, CDR2 YNFKEQ. The chain's CDR3 is CASSQEPGLATGELFF. The CDR3 DNA follows: TGTGCCAGCAGCCAAGAACCGGGACTAGCAACCGGGGAGCTGTTTTTT.

This chain links TRBV9 with TRBJ1-1; 7 bases fit TRBD1. This CDR3 has 14 amino acids. The V gene's germline CDR1 is SGDLS and CDR2 YYNGEE. With 2 bases clipped from V and 3 bases from J, the junction kept 4 bases outside the gene matches. The CDR3 sequence: CASSVQTGYTEAFF. The CDR3 bases are TGTGCCAGCAGCGTCCAGACAGGGTACACTGAAGCTTTCTTT.

In its sample, this clone was seen once. V is TRBV27 and J is TRBJ1-2, with TRBD1 identical over 8 bases. The CDR3 length is 14 residues. With 4 bases clipped from V and 9 bases from J, the junction kept 10 bases outside the gene matches. Germline-derived CDR1 and CDR2 are MNHEY and SMNVEV (reference sequence). The CDR3 region has the DNA TGTGCCAGCAGTTCATCAGGGGGCATGTCTAGCTACACCTTC. It yields the protein CASSSSGGMSSYTF.